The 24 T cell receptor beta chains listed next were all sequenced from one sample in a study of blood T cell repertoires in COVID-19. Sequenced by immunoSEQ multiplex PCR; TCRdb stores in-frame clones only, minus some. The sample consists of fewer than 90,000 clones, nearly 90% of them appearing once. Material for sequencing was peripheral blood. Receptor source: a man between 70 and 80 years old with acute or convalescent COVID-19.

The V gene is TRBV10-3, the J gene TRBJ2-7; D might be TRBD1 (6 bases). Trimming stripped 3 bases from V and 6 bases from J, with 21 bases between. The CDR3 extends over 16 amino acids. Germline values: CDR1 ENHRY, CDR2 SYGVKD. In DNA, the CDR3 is TGTGCCATCAGTGACTTACAGGGATCGAGTATGGCCGAGCAGTACTTC. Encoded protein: CAISDLQGSSMAEQYF.

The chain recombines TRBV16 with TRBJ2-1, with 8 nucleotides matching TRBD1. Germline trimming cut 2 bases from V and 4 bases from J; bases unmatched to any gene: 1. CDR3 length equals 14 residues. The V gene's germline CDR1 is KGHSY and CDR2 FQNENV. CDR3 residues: CASSQDRGYNEQFF. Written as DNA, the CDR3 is TGTGCCAGCAGCCAAGACAGGGGTTACAATGAGCAGTTCTTC.

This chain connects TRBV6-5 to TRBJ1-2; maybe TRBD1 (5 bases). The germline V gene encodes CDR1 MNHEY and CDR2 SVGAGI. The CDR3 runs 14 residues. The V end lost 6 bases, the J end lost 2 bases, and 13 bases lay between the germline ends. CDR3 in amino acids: CASRPAGLNYGYTF. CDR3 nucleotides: TGTGCCAGCAGACCCGCGGGACTCAACTATGGCTACACCTTC.

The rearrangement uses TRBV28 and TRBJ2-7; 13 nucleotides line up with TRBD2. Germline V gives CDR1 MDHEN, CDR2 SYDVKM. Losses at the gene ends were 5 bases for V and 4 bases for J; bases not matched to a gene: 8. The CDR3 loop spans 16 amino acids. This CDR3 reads CASSPKGLAGIYEQYF. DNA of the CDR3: TGTGCCAGCAGTCCCAAGGGACTAGCGGGAATATACGAGCAGTACTTC.

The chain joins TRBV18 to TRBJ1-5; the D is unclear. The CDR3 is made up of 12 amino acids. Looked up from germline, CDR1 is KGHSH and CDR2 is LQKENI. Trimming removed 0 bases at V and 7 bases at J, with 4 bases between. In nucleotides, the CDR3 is TGTGCCAGCTCACCACCGGGCCAGCCCCAGCATTTT. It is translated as CASSPPGQPQHF. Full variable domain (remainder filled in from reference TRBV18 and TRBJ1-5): NAGVMQNPRHLVRRRGQEARLRCSPMKGHSHVYWYRQLPEEGLKFMVYLQKENIIDESGMPKERFSAEFPKEGPSILRIQQVVRGDSAAYFCASSPPGQPQHFGDGTRLSIL.

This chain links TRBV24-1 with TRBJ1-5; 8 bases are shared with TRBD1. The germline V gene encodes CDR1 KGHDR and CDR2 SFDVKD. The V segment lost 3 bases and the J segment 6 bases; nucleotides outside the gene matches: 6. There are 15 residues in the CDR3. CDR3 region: CATSDGTGRIQPQHF. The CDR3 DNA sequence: TGTGCCACCAGTGATGGGACAGGCCGGATTCAGCCCCAGCATTTT.

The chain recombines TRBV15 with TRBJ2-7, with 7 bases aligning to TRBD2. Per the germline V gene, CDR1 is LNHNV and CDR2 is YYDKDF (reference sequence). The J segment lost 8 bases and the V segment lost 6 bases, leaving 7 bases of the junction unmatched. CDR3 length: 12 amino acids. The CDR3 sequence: CATRGGTRKQYF. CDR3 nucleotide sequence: TGTGCCACCAGGGGGGGGACTCGGAAGCAGTACTTC.

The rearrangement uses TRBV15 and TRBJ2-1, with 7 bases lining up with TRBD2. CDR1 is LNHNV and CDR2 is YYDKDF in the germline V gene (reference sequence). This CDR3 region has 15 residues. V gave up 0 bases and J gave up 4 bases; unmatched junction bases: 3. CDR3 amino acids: CATSRDTSEYNEQFF. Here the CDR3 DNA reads TGTGCCACCAGCAGAGATACTAGCGAGTACAATGAGCAGTTCTTC.

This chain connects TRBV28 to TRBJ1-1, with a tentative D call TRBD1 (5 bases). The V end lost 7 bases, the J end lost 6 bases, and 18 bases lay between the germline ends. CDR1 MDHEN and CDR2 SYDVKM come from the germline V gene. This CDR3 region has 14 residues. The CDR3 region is CASKRSGQASEAFF. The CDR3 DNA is TGTGCCAGCAAAAGGTCAGGGCAGGCCTCTGAAGCTTTCTTT.

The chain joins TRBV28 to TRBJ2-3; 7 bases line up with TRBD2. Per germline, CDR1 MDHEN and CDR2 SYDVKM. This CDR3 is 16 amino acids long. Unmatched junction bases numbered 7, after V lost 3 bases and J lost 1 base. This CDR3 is CASSFWGGRGTDTQYF. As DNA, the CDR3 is TGTGCCAGCAGTTTTTGGGGCGGGAGAGGCACAGATACGCAGTATTTT.

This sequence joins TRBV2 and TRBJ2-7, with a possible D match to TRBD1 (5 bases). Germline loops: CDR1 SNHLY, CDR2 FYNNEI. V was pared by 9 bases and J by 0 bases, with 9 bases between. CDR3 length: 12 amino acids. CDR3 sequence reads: CASTQGSYEQYF. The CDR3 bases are TGTGCCAGTACTCAGGGCTCCTACGAGCAGTACTTC.

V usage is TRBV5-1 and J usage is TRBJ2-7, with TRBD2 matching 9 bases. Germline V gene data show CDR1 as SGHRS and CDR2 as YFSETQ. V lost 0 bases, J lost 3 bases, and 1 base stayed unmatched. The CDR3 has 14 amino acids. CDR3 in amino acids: CASSLGTSVYEQYF. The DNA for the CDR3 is TGCGCCAGCAGCTTGGGGACTAGCGTCTACGAGCAGTACTTC.

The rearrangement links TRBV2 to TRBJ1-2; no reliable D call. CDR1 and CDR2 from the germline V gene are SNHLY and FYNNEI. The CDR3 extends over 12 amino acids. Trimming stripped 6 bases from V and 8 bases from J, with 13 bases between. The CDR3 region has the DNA TGTGCCAGCAGGCAGATCCTGAAGGGCTACACCTTC. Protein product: CASRQILKGYTF.

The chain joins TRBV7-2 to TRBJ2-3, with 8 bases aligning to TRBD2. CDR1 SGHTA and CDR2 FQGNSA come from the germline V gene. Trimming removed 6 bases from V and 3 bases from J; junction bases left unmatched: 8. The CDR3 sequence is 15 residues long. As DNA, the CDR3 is TGTGCCAGCAGTTCGCCGGGACTAGGAACAGATACGCAGTATTTT. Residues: CASSSPGLGTDTQYF.

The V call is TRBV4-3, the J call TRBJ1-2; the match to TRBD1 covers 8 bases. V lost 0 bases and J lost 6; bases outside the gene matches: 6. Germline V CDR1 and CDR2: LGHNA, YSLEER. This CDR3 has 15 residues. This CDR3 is CASSQEDRVLDGYTF. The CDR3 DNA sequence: TGCGCCAGCAGCCAAGAGGACAGGGTTCTTGATGGCTACACCTTC.

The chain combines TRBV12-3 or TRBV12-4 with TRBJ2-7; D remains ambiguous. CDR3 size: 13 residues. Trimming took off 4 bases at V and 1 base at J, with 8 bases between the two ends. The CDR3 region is CASSYSPSYEQYF. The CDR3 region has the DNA TGTGCCAGCAGTTACTCTCCGTCCTACGAGCAGTACTTC.

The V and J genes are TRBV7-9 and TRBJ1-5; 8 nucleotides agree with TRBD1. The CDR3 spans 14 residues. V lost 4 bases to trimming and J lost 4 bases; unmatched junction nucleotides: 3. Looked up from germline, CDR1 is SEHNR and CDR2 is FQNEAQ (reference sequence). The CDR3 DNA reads TGTGCCAGCAGCTGGACAGGGCATAATCAGCCCCAGCATTTT. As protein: CASSWTGHNQPQHF.

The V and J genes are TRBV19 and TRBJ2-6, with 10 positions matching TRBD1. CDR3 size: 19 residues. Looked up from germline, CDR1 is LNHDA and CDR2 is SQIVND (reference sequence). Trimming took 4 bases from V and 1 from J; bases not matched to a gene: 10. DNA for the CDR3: TGTGCCAGTAGTAAGAACCTCGGACAGGGGGTTTCTGGGGCCAACGTCCTGACTTTC. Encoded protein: CASSKNLGQGVSGANVLTF.

The CDR3 DNA sequence: TGTGCCAGCAGGCCTACGACTAGCGGGGGATACAATGAGCAGTTCTTC. Protein sequence: CASRPTTSGGYNEQFF. This chain connects TRBV27 to TRBJ2-1; the match to TRBD2 covers 12 bases. Germline V gene data show CDR1 as MNHEY and CDR2 as SMNVEV (reference sequence). Losses at the gene ends were 6 bases for V and 4 bases for J; bases not matched to a gene: 7. The CDR3 is made up of 16 amino acids.

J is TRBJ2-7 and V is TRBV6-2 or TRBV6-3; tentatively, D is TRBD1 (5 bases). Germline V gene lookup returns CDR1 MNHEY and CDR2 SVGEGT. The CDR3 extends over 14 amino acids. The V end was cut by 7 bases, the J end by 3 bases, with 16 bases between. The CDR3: CASTPTDRYYEQYF. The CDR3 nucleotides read TGTGCCAGCACCCCTACCGACAGATACTACGAGCAGTACTTC.

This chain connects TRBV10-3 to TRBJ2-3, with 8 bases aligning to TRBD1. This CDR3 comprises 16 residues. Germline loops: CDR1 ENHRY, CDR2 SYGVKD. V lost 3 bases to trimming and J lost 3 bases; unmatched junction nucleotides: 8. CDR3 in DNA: TGTGCCATCAGTGACTCAACAGGGGGGCTTACAGATACGCAGTATTTT. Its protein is CAISDSTGGLTDTQYF.

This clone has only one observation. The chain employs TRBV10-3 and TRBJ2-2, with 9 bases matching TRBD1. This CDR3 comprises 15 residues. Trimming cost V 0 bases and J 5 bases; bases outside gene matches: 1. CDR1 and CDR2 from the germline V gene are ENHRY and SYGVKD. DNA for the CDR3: TGTGCCATCAGTGAGTCGACAGGGGGAACCGGGGAGCTGTTTTTT. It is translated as CAISESTGGTGELFF.

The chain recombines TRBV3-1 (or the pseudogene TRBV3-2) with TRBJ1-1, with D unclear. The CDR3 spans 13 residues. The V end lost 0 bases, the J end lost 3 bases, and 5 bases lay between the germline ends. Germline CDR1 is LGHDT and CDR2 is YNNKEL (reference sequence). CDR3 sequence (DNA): TGTGCCAGCAGCCAAGATCCTGACACTGAAGCTTTCTTT. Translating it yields CASSQDPDTEAFF.

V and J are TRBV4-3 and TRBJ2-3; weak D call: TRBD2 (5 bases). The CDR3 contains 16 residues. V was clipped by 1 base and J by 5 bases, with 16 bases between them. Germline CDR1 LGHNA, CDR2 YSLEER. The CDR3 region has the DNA TGCGCCAGCAGCCAAGGTATAGGTGGGAGTGGAGATACGCAGTATTTT. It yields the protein CASSQGIGGSGDTQYF.